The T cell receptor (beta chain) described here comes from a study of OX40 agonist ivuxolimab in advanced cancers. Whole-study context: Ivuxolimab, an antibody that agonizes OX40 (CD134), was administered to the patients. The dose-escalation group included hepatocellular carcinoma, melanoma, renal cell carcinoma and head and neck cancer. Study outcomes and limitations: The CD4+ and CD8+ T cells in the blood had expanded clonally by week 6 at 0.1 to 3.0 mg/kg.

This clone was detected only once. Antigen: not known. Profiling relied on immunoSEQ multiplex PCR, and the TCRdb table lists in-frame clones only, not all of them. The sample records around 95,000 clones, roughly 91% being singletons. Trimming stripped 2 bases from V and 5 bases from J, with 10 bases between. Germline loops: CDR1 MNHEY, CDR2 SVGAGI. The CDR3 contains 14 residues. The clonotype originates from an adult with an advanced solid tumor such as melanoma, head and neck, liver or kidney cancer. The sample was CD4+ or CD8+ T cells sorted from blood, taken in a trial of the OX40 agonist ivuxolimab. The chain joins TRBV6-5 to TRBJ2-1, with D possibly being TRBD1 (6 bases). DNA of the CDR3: TGTGCCAGCAGTTACAACAGGGTCGACAATGAGCAGTTCTTC. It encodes CASSYNRVDNEQFF.